This T cell receptor (beta chain) came from a study of cytomegalovirus exposure and HLA in healthy donors. Regarding the study as a whole: An analysis that came later showed most CMV-associated TCR beta chains appearing HLA-restricted. With DRB1 most and HLA-C fewest, TCR association rates differed between HLA loci in a later analysis.

Germline V lookup: CDR1 GTSNPN, CDR2 SVGIG (reference sequence). The CDR3 covers 14 residues. V was clipped by 2 bases and J by 2 bases; unmatched bases: 3. PCR employed 60 Vbeta and 13 Jbeta primers. Repertoires were generated with immunoSEQ multiplex PCR, while TCRdb's copy carries only in-frame clones and drops some. This table has 150,000 to 200,000 clones, around 83% appearing once. As regards this clone: Its antigen is as yet unknown.

The sequencing sample was made of PBMCs. This chain connects TRBV30 to TRBJ2-7; TRBD1 matches at 10 bases. The sequence was collected from a man aged 18 to 30 in good health and CMV-seropositive. This chain's CDR3 is CAWSIGTGAYEQYF. CDR3 DNA sequence: TGTGCCTGGAGTATAGGGACAGGGGCCTACGAGCAGTACTTC.